This TCR beta chain originates from a study of cytomegalovirus exposure and HLA in healthy donors. The PCR employed 60 Vbeta primers together with 13 Jbeta primers. Clones were sequenced by immunoSEQ multiplex PCR, and TCRdb holds only the in-frame ones, with some missing. The repertoire shows some 150,000 clones; the top ten hold roughly 3%. The germline gives CDR1 SGHRS, CDR2 YFSETQ. The CDR3 is 14 residues long. Study-wide points: Associated with cytomegalovirus, according to the listing, were fewer than 200 TCR beta chains. In a later analysis, HLA-C alleles had the fewest associated TCRs, DRB1 alleles the most. A later analysis linked a missense DCLRE1C variant to TCR beta V- and J-gene trimming.

Turning to this clone: Its antigen is unknown. Its ends do not fully match the called genes, so a read error is possible.

The TCR originated in a man aged 40-55 years in good health and CMV-seronegative. Sequenced sample: PBMCs. This chain links TRBV5-1 with TRBJ2-7; TRBD2 matches at 14 bases. The CDR3 DNA reads TGCGCCAGCAGCTTGGACGGGACTAGCGGGGGCCCCGACTTC. This encodes CASSLDGTSGGPDF.